Following are 7 T cell receptor beta chains from one sample sequenced in a study of T cell repertoires in cytomegalovirus infection. No antigen is known for these receptors. MiXCR, run by TCRdb on the reads, gives a single entry per CDR3 protein. The sample has about 700,000 distinct CDR3 sequences, around a third seen once. The sequences come from cultured PBMCs, collected from culture after CMV antigen stimulation. Every receptor here comes from a human donor in good health (CMV status not recorded). Some clones in this sample may be carry-over from other donors' samples.

This chain joins TRBV19 and TRBJ2-4; D is possibly TRBD2 (6 bases). This CDR3 region has 15 residues. The V end was cut by 5 bases, the J end by 0 bases, with 11 bases between. The germline V gene has CDR1 LNHDA and CDR2 SQIVND (reference sequence). The CDR3 DNA sequence: TGTGCCAGTAGTCAGCAGGGACTAGCCAAAAACATTCAGTACTTC. It is translated as CASSQQGLAKNIQYF.

The chain combines TRBV19 with TRBJ2-2; no reliable D call. CDR3 length equals 14 residues. Germline lookup yields CDR1 LNHDA and CDR2 SQIVND (reference sequence). Trimming shortened V by 5 bases and J by 1 base, and 8 bases separated the two germline ends. The DNA of the CDR3 is TGTGCCAGTAGTTCCAGCCTGAACACCGGGGAGCTGTTTTTT. It translates to CASSSSLNTGELFF.

A word on this clonotype: This may come from a read error, since a much larger clone is one base off. This chain links TRBV7-2 with TRBJ2-7; D is unclear. V was shortened by 5 bases and J by 3 bases, with 17 bases between the two germline ends. CDR3 length: 15 amino acids. In germline, CDR1 is SGHTA, CDR2 FQGNSA. CDR3 sequence reads: CASSTSGLSFYEQYF. CDR3 nucleotides: TGTGCCAGCAGCACCTCAGGCCTGAGTTTCTACGAGCAGTACTTC.

This clonotype appeared a few times. V and J are TRBV6-5 and TRBJ1-2; TRBD1 matches at 7 bases. The J segment lost 3 bases and the V segment lost 5 bases, leaving 3 bases of the junction unmatched. The germline V gene encodes CDR1 MNHEY and CDR2 SVGAGI. The CDR3 totals 13 residues. The CDR3 DNA follows: TGTGCCAGCAGTACCACAGGGGACTATGGCTACACCTTC. Its protein is CASSTTGDYGYTF.

This clonotype came up a few times. The chain couples TRBV20-1 to TRBJ2-3; D gene ambiguous. V gave up 2 bases and J gave up 4 bases, with 13 bases separating them. This CDR3 contains 14 residues. Per the germline V gene, CDR1 is DFQATT and CDR2 is SNEGSKA (reference sequence). The CDR3 reads CSARTDSGADTQYF. Written as DNA, the CDR3 is TGCAGTGCTAGAACTGATTCTGGCGCAGATACGCAGTATTTT.

The chain joins TRBV5-1 to TRBJ2-3; possibly TRBD2 for D (7 bases). The CDR3 is 13 residues long. V shed 7 bases and J shed 7 bases, with 16 bases lying between them. Germline CDR1 is SGHRS and CDR2 is YFSETQ. CDR3 sequence reads: CASSGGPSNTQYF. CDR3 coding DNA: TGCGCCAGCTCCGGGGGGCCTAGTAATACGCAGTATTTT.

The genes are TRBV10-1 and TRBJ2-3; 7 nucleotides match TRBD1. The V segment lost 3 bases and the J segment 2 bases; nucleotides outside the gene matches: 2. This CDR3 is built from 14 residues. The germline V gene has CDR1 WNHNN and CDR2 SYGVQD (reference sequence). CDR3 protein: CASSEGTATDTQYF. DNA for the CDR3: TGCGCCAGCAGTGAAGGGACAGCCACAGATACGCAGTATTTT.